Below, 24 T cell receptor gamma chains from the same sample are listed, as sequenced in a study of gammadelta T cells in human blood. TCRdb called clones from the RT-PCR reads again using CATT. The data hold about 390 gamma-chain clones, with 7.5% to 9.5% observed a single time. Sequenced sample: non-Vgamma9Vdelta2 gamma-delta T cells from cord blood. The receptors stem from a newborn.

By share, this clone counts as medium-sized. The V call is TRGV2, the J call TRGJ1 or TRGJ2. The V gene's germline CDR1 is EGSNGY and CDR2 YDSYNSKV. V was pared by 6 bases and J by 8 bases, with 7 bases of the junction left unmatched. CDR3 length equals 11 residues. CDR3 loop: CATWREDKKLF. In DNA form, the CDR3 reads TGTGCCACCTGGCGGGAGGATAAGAAACTCTTT.

By sample share, this clone is large (0.1 to 1%). The rearrangement links TRGV2 to TRGJ1 or TRGJ2. Germline CDR1 reads EGSNGY; CDR2 reads YDSYNSKV. The CDR3 is 14 residues long. V shed 0 bases, J shed 2 bases, and the junction held 4 bases outside the gene matches. The CDR3 DNA reads as TGTGCCACCTGGGACGGGCCGTATTATTATAAGAAACTCTTT. This encodes CATWDGPYYYKKLF.

This clone is termed medium-sized. The rearrangement uses TRGV4 and TRGJ1 or TRGJ2. The CDR3 has 11 residues. The V and J ends lost 4 bases and 8 bases, in that order; junction bases with no gene match: 5. Germline-derived CDR1 and CDR2 are EGSTGY and YDSYTSSV. CDR3 protein: CATWDEHKKLF. Written as DNA, the CDR3 is TGTGCCACCTGGGACGAACATAAGAAACTCTTT.

In its sample, this clone ranks as large (0.1 to 1%). V gene TRGV8 combines with J gene TRGJP2. Germline values: CDR1 VENAVY, CDR2 YDSYNSRV. CDR3 length: 14 residues. Trimming at V came to 0 bases and at J to 6 bases, leaving 4 bases not matched to a gene. CDR3: CATWDRRGDWIKTF. CDR3 in DNA: TGTGCCACCTGGGATAGGCGGGGTGATTGGATCAAGACGTTT.

By its share, this clone is large (0.1 to 1%). The V and J genes are TRGV10 and TRGJ1 or TRGJ2. TRGV10 falls under the ORF class, with uncertain function. J gave up 3 bases and V 14 bases, and 8 bases lay outside the gene matches. The CDR3 extends over 11 amino acids. CDR3 loop: CASQAYYKKLF. The CDR3 DNA reads TGTGCTTCTCAAGCTTATTATAAGAAACTCTTT.

In this sample, this clone is large. V gene TRGV2 combines with J gene TRGJ1 or TRGJ2. The CDR3 covers 10 residues. V trimming: 4 bases; J trimming: 10 bases; junction bases outside the gene matches: 4. The germline gives CDR1 EGSNGY, CDR2 YDSYNSKV. This CDR3 reads CATWEGKKLF. The CDR3 DNA follows: TGTGCCACCTGGGAAGGGAAGAAACTCTTT.

This clone was seen only a few times. It is likely a read error: a sequence one base away is far more abundant. The chain uses TRGV2 and TRGJP1. Germline values: CDR1 EGSNGY, CDR2 YDSYNSKV. The length of the CDR3 is 13 residues. This CDR3 reads CATWDAFGWLKIF. The CDR3 bases are TGTGCCACCTGGGACGCCTTTGGTTGGCTCAAGATATTT.

This clone is large (0.1 to 1%). V is TRGV2 and J is TRGJ1 or TRGJ2. The germline V gene encodes CDR1 EGSNGY and CDR2 YDSYNSKV. With 0 bases clipped from V and 4 bases from J, the junction kept 3 bases outside the gene matches. The CDR3 extends over 13 amino acids. CDR3 sequence: CATWDGQYYKKLF. CDR3 nucleotides: TGTGCCACCTGGGACGGGCAGTATTATAAGAAACTCTTT.

This clone is medium-sized (0.01 to 0.1%) within its sample. This chain links TRGV2 with TRGJ1 or TRGJ2. The CDR3 runs to 13 residues. V lost 2 bases to trimming and J lost 2 bases; unmatched junction nucleotides: 3. Per germline, CDR1 EGSNGY and CDR2 YDSYNSKV. The chain's CDR3 is CATWDAYYYKKLF. The CDR3 DNA sequence: TGTGCCACCTGGGACGCCTATTATTATAAGAAACTCTTT.

As concerns this clone: One end of the junction varies from germline; a read error may be responsible. The V and J genes are TRGV2 and TRGJP2. This CDR3 is built from 18 residues. Looked up from germline, CDR1 is EGSNGY and CDR2 is YDSYNSKV. In DNA form, the CDR3 reads TGTACCACCTGGGACGGGCGAGGGGGCCATAGTAGTGATTGGATCAAGACGTTT. It yields the protein CTTWDGRGGHSSDWIKTF.

With regard to this clone: This likely reflects a read error, since a far larger clone is one base away. This chain connects TRGV2 to TRGJP1. Germline V CDR1 and CDR2: EGSNGY, YDSYNSKV. The V and J ends lost 2 bases and 9 bases, in that order; junction bases with no gene match: 6. CDR3 size: 13 residues. The DNA of the CDR3 is TGTGCCACCTGGGACGCCTTTAGTTGGTTCAAGATATTT. This codes for CATWDAFSWFKIF.

This clone is termed large. The V call is TRGV10, the J call TRGJ1 or TRGJ2. TRGV10 is sorted into the ORF group, with uncertain function. The CDR3 consists of 11 residues. The junction had 3 bases not matched to a gene; V was cut back by 8 bases and J by 4 bases. The CDR3 is CAAWDYYKKLF. In DNA form, the CDR3 reads TGTGCTGCGTGGGACTATTATAAGAAACTCTTT.

Points on this clone: One base away lies a much larger clone, so this may be a sequencing read error. The identical CDR3 is also encoded by other nucleotide sequences in the sample. The rearrangement links TRGV4 to TRGJ1 or TRGJ2. There are 11 residues in the CDR3. Looked up from germline, CDR1 is EGSTGY and CDR2 is YDSYTSSV. The CDR3 coding sequence is TGTGCAACCTGGGGTTATTATAAGAAACTCTTT. Translated: CATWGYYKKLF.

The rearrangement uses TRGV9 and TRGJ1 or TRGJ2. The CDR3 is 15 amino acids. The trim removed 0 bases at V and 3 bases at J, leaving 8 bases unmatched. Germline CDR1 and CDR2: GITISATS and ISYDGTV (reference sequence). The CDR3 loop reads CALWEVLKPYYKKLF. In DNA form, the CDR3 reads TGTGCCTTGTGGGAGGTGCTGAAACCTTATTATAAGAAACTCTTT.

This clone is labeled large. The V call is TRGV2, the J call TRGJ1 or TRGJ2. Looked up from germline, CDR1 is EGSNGY and CDR2 is YDSYNSKV. J lost 5 bases, V lost 0 bases, and 4 bases had no gene match. CDR3 size: 13 residues. CDR3 amino acids: CATWDGPNYKKLF. CDR3 sequence (DNA): TGTGCCACCTGGGACGGGCCGAATTATAAGAAACTCTTT.

This clone was observed a few times. This chain connects TRGV2 to TRGJ1 or TRGJ2. CDR3 size: 15 residues. Germline CDR1 reads EGSNGY; CDR2 reads YDSYNSKV. J was trimmed by 1 base and V by 0 bases; bases with no gene match: 6. The CDR3 loop is CATWDGPINYYKKLF. The DNA of the CDR3 is TGTGCCACCTGGGACGGGCCCATCAATTATTATAAGAAACTCTTT.

The rearrangement links TRGV2 to TRGJ1 or TRGJ2. CDR3 length: 13 residues. CDR1 EGSNGY and CDR2 YDSYNSKV come from the germline V gene. Losses at the gene ends were 1 base for V and 2 bases for J; bases not matched to a gene: 2. The CDR3, as DNA: TGTGCCACCTGGGACGGCTATTATTATAAGAAACTCTTT. Its translation: CATWDGYYYKKLF.

In its sample, this clone is large. This chain links TRGV2 with TRGJ1 or TRGJ2. After removal of 0 bases from V and 7 bases from J, the junction contained 6 bases not matched to a gene. The CDR3 spans 13 residues. Germline V gene lookup returns CDR1 EGSNGY and CDR2 YDSYNSKV. CDR3 loop: CATWDGLGYKKLF. CDR3 nucleotides: TGTGCCACCTGGGACGGGCTTGGATATAAGAAACTCTTT.

By its share, this clone is large (0.1 to 1%). Other nucleotide sequences from this sample produce the same CDR3. This chain connects TRGV2 to TRGJ1 or TRGJ2. The CDR3 consists of 14 residues. Trimming at V came to 0 bases and at J to 4 bases, leaving 6 bases not matched to a gene. Germline-derived CDR1 and CDR2 are EGSNGY and YDSYNSKV. CDR3 region: CATWDGPGYYKKLF. The CDR3 nucleotides read TGTGCCACCTGGGACGGGCCGGGGTATTATAAGAAACTCTTT.

J is TRGJ1 or TRGJ2 and V is TRGV8. The CDR3 is made up of 14 amino acids. J was trimmed by 0 bases and V by 0 bases; bases with no gene match: 2. Germline V gene lookup returns CDR1 VENAVY and CDR2 YDSYNSRV. The CDR3 reads CATWDRRNYYKKLF. CDR3 DNA sequence: TGTGCCACCTGGGATAGGCGGAATTATTATAAGAAACTCTTT.

This chain uses TRGV8 with TRGJ1 or TRGJ2. With V trimmed by 3 bases and J by 7 bases, 3 bases remained unmatched. CDR3 length: 11 amino acids. Per germline, CDR1 VENAVY and CDR2 YDSYNSRV. The CDR3 DNA sequence: TGTGCCACCTGGGATGGATATAAGAAACTCTTT. Translating it yields CATWDGYKKLF.

This clone counts as large. The rearrangement uses TRGV8 and TRGJ1 or TRGJ2. V was clipped by 3 bases and J by 7 bases; unmatched bases: 9. The CDR3 has 13 residues. Germline V gene sequence: CDR1 VENAVY, CDR2 YDSYNSRV. Here the CDR3 DNA reads TGTGCCACCTGGGATTACATGGGATATAAGAAACTCTTT. Translating gives CATWDYMGYKKLF.

The chain employs TRGV5 and TRGJ1 or TRGJ2. Trimming at V came to 3 bases and at J to 4 bases, leaving 15 bases not matched to a gene. CDR3 length: 16 residues. Germline CDR1 is VINAFY and CDR2 is YDVSNSKD. The CDR3 DNA reads TGTGCCACCTGGGACGAATTTTACAATGGGTATTATAAGAAACTCTTT. Encoded protein: CATWDEFYNGYYKKLF.

By its share, this clone is large (0.1 to 1%). This sample also contains other DNA sequences that code for the same CDR3. The chain couples TRGV4 to TRGJ1 or TRGJ2. With 5 bases clipped from V and 3 bases from J, the junction kept 1 base outside the gene matches. The CDR3 contains 11 residues. Per germline, CDR1 EGSTGY and CDR2 YDSYTSSV. DNA of the CDR3: TGTGCCACCTGGGGTTATTATAAGAAACTCTTT. This codes for CATWGYYKKLF.